A single sample gave rise to the 17 T cell receptor beta chains below, sequenced in a study of OX40 agonist ivuxolimab in advanced cancers. Receptors were amplified or captured by the immunoSEQ multiplex PCR assay. TCRdb stores this immuneACCESS table with in-frame sequences only. Part of the clones is absent; in the studies checked, under half of the shortfall reflects unresolved V genes, and no reason is known for the rest. For this sample there are 90,000 to 120,000 clones; approximately 89% appear just once. Of the sample, 0.95% to 1.5% is held by the ten largest clones. This material consisted of CD4+ or CD8+ T cells sorted from blood, taken in a trial of the OX40 agonist ivuxolimab. All receptors derive from an adult with an advanced solid tumor such as melanoma, head and neck, liver or kidney cancer.

The V call is TRBV5-1, the J call TRBJ1-1; possible D gene TRBD1, 5 bases. In germline, CDR1 is SGHRS, CDR2 YFSETQ. The CDR3 runs to 14 residues. V was trimmed by 4 bases and J by 5 bases, leaving 15 bases between them. Here the CDR3 DNA reads TGCGCCAGCAGCCTCCAGGGAGGAATAACTGAAGCTTTCTTT. This translates into CASSLQGGITEAFF.

The chain joins TRBV6-5 to TRBJ2-7; perhaps TRBD1 as D (5 bases). This CDR3 is built from 14 residues. Between the trimmed V and J ends, which lost 2 bases and 6 bases, there was a span of 14 bases. Germline CDR1 MNHEY, CDR2 SVGAGI. CDR3 protein: CASSYTGFGSEQYF. The DNA of the CDR3 is TGTGCCAGCAGTTACACAGGTTTTGGTAGCGAGCAGTACTTC.

This clone was observed once. V is TRBV2 and J is TRBJ2-3, with 9 bases matching TRBD1. CDR3 length: 14 amino acids. The germline V gene has CDR1 SNHLY and CDR2 FYNNEI. V was pared by 9 bases and J by 3 bases, with 7 bases of the junction left unmatched. The CDR3 loop reads CASLGGQGTDTQYF. The CDR3 coding sequence is TGTGCCAGTTTGGGCGGACAGGGGACAGATACGCAGTATTTT.

V gene TRBV5-1 combines with J gene TRBJ1-1; perhaps TRBD1 as D (6 bases). CDR1 is SGHRS and CDR2 is YFSETQ in the germline V gene. Deletions cut 1 base from V and 4 bases from J, with 23 bases between. The CDR3 totals 18 residues. The CDR3 region has the DNA TGCGCCAGCAGCTTGTTCGAGCGGGGGGCGAGTCCGAGCACTGAAGCTTTCTTT. It translates to CASSLFERGASPSTEAFF.

The chain uses TRBV7-2 and TRBJ2-2; TRBD1 matches at 9 bases. This CDR3 is 17 amino acids long. Losses at the gene ends were 1 base for V and 4 bases for J; bases not matched to a gene: 7. The germline gives CDR1 SGHTA, CDR2 FQGNSA. Written as DNA, the CDR3 is TGTGCCAGCAGCTTAGGCGTTTGGGACAGGGTCACCGGGGAGCTGTTTTTT. Protein sequence: CASSLGVWDRVTGELFF.

The V gene is TRBV18, the J gene TRBJ2-1, with TRBD2 identical over 10 bases. V trimming: 4 bases; J trimming: 8 bases; junction bases outside the gene matches: 5. The CDR3 contains 14 residues. Germline values: CDR1 KGHSH, CDR2 LQKENI. The DNA of the CDR3 is TGTGCCAGCTCACGGCTAGCGGGAGATCATGAGCAGTTCTTC. Translation: CASSRLAGDHEQFF. Full variable domain (remainder filled in from reference TRBV18 and TRBJ2-1): NAGVMQNPRHLVRRRGQEARLRCSPMKGHSHVYWYRQLPEEGLKFMVYLQKENIIDESGMPKERFSAEFPKEGPSILRIQQVVRGDSAAYFCASSRLAGDHEQFFGPGTRLTVL.

The chain is built from TRBV10-3 and TRBJ1-1; no definite D call. Trimming took 11 bases from V and 1 from J, leaving 8 bases between them. Germline V gene lookup returns CDR1 ENHRY and CDR2 SYGVKD. The length of the CDR3 is 11 residues. The CDR3 DNA reads as TGTGCCGTTCGGGGGAACACTGAAGCTTTCTTT. The encoded protein is CAVRGNTEAFF.

The chain is built from TRBV9 and TRBJ1-3; D not certain. Germline assignment: CDR1 SGDLS and CDR2 YYNGEE. The V and J ends lost 0 bases and 0 bases respectively, with 10 bases between them. The CDR3 runs to 16 residues. The CDR3 bases are TGTGCCAGCAGCGTAGTCGGCGAAAACTCTGGAAACACCATATATTTT. Protein product: CASSVVGENSGNTIYF.

The chain links TRBV6-5 to TRBJ1-3; the match to TRBD1 covers 8 bases. CDR1 MNHEY and CDR2 SVGAGI come from the germline V gene. The CDR3 covers 15 residues. With 7 bases clipped from V and 2 bases from J, the junction kept 7 bases outside the gene matches. The CDR3 is CASIKGQGPGNTIYF. CDR3 in DNA: TGTGCCAGCATCAAAGGACAGGGTCCTGGAAACACCATATATTTT.

The chain recombines TRBV27 with TRBJ1-1, with TRBD1 as a possible D gene (6 bases). The CDR3 is 15 residues long. From germline, CDR1 is MNHEY and CDR2 SMNVEV (reference sequence). Trimming pared 0 bases from V and 5 bases from J, leaving 13 bases between. The CDR3 bases are TGTGCCAGCAGTTTATCGAATCAGGGGAGGACTGAAGCTTTCTTT. It encodes CASSLSNQGRTEAFF.

This clone was detected only once. The chain recombines TRBV30 with TRBJ2-1, with 8 bases matching TRBD2. In germline, CDR1 is GTSNPN, CDR2 SVGIG (reference sequence). V was pared by 3 bases and J by 4 bases, with 14 bases of the junction left unmatched. The CDR3 spans 17 residues. The CDR3 protein is CAWRRGSGGRNYNEQFF. CDR3 DNA sequence: TGTGCCTGGAGGCGGGGGTCTGGCGGGAGGAATTACAATGAGCAGTTCTTC.

The chain links TRBV10-3 to TRBJ2-2; D is uncertain. Looked up from germline, CDR1 is ENHRY and CDR2 is SYGVKD. Trimming took off 2 bases at V and 5 bases at J, with 0 bases between the two ends. This CDR3 region has 11 residues. The CDR3 loop is CAISETGELFF. CDR3 DNA sequence: TGTGCCATCAGTGAGACCGGGGAGCTGTTTTTT.

The chain is built from TRBV7-3 and TRBJ2-3, with D hard to call. The V and J ends lost 5 bases and 4 bases respectively, with 10 bases between them. In germline, CDR1 is SGHTA, CDR2 FQGTGA. The CDR3 extends over 13 amino acids. Written as DNA, the CDR3 is TGTGCCAGCAGCCCTGGACGGGCAGATACGCAGTATTTT. Encoded protein: CASSPGRADTQYF.

The rearrangement links TRBV19 to TRBJ1-5; a weak D match, TRBD1 (6 bases). The CDR3 is 16 amino acids. V lost 5 bases, J lost 3 bases, and 17 bases lay in between. The germline gives CDR1 LNHDA, CDR2 SQIVND (reference sequence). DNA of the CDR3: TGTGCCAGTAGTCGGCGGGGGGCGGGTGCCAATCAGCCCCAGCATTTT. Residues: CASSRRGAGANQPQHF.

The chain has TRBV6-5 and TRBJ1-1, with 7 bases matching TRBD1. V shed 0 bases and J 11 bases; nucleotides not matched to a gene: 9. Germline lookup yields CDR1 MNHEY and CDR2 SVGAGI. The CDR3 is 14 residues long. CDR3 DNA sequence: TGTGCCAGCAGTTACTCGACGACAGGGTACATGGCTTTCTTT. Translation: CASSYSTTGYMAFF.

The CDR3 DNA sequence: TGTGCCAGTAGCGGGACCTACACAGATACGCAGTATTTT. Amino acids: CASSGTYTDTQYF. The V gene is TRBV6-1, the J gene TRBJ2-3; TRBD2 aligns across 8 bases. This CDR3 is 13 amino acids long. With V trimmed by 9 bases and J by 2 bases, 4 bases remained unmatched. The V gene's germline CDR1 is MNHNS and CDR2 SASEGT.

Regarding this clone: Other nucleotide sequences from this sample produce the same CDR3. The CDR3 bases are TGTGCCAGCAGCTCGGGGACTAGCGGGAGAGGGGAGACCCAGTACTTC. Its translation is CASSSGTSGRGETQYF. V and J are TRBV7-3 and TRBJ2-5; 14 nucleotides line up with TRBD2. V shed 4 bases, J shed 5 bases, and the junction held 6 bases outside the gene matches. This CDR3 contains 16 residues. Germline CDR1 reads SGHTA; CDR2 reads FQGTGA.